These T cell receptor beta chains were read from a single sample in a study of blood T cell repertoires in COVID-19. TCRdb keeps only in-frame clones here, not all; method: immunoSEQ multiplex PCR. The sample shows tens of thousands of clones, 84% of them seen only once. Sequences were obtained from peripheral blood. These receptors originate from a man between 60 and 75 years old with acute or convalescent COVID-19. Both conserved end residues are part of each CDR3. The D gene is left open where the match is weak. Clone sizes are given selectively: once, few, many, or a class where the clone is expanded.

D gene: .
clone size: .
V gene: TRBV21-1
J gene: TRBJ1-1
CDR3 protein: CASSDSDRVSTEAFF
CDR3 DNA: TGTGCCAGCAGCGATTCCGACAGGGTTAGCACTGAAGCTTTCTTT

D gene: TRBD1
clone size: .
V gene: TRBV5-1
J gene: TRBJ1-2
CDR3 protein: CASSTGQGEFYGYTF
CDR3 DNA: TGCGCCAGCAGCACTGGACAGGGAGAATTTTATGGCTACACCTTC

D gene: .
clone size: .
V gene: TRBV29-1
J gene: TRBJ1-2
CDR3 protein: CSVEGQSYYTF
CDR3 DNA: TGCAGCGTTGAGGGGCAGTCCTACTACACCTTC

D gene: .
clone size: .
V gene: TRBV7-8
J gene: TRBJ2-1
CDR3 protein: CASSLGPRFGRKDNEQFF
CDR3 DNA: TGTGCCAGCAGCTTAGGTCCGCGGTTTGGCCGTAAGGACAATGAGCAGTTCTTC

D gene: .
clone size: .
V gene: TRBV18
J gene: TRBJ1-1
CDR3 protein: CASSLPGRGTEAFF
CDR3 DNA: TGTGCCAGCTCACTACCGGGCCGGGGGACTGAAGCTTTCTTT

D gene: .
clone size: .
V gene: TRBV7-8
J gene: TRBJ1-1
CDR3 protein: CASSPRVIARMNTEAFF
CDR3 DNA: TGTGCCAGCAGCCCCCGGGTTATCGCGCGGATGAACACTGAAGCTTTCTTT

D gene: TRBD1
clone size: .
V gene: TRBV5-5
J gene: TRBJ1-4
CDR3 protein: CASIRDREGKLFF
CDR3 DNA: TGTGCCAGCATCAGGGACAGGGAGGGAAAACTGTTTTTT

D gene: TRBD1
clone size: .
V gene: TRBV2
J gene: TRBJ1-4
CDR3 protein: CASLQGAGEKLFF
CDR3 DNA: TGTGCCAGCCTACAGGGGGCAGGTGAAAAACTGTTTTTT

D gene: TRBD2
clone size: .
V gene: TRBV11-3
J gene: TRBJ2-1
CDR3 protein: CASSLAASGGVDEQFF
CDR3 DNA: TGTGCCAGCAGCTTAGCGGCTAGCGGGGGGGTGGATGAGCAGTTCTTC

D gene: TRBD1
clone size: few
V gene: TRBV9
J gene: TRBJ1-6
CDR3 protein: CASSPRDRGDSPLHF
CDR3 DNA: TGTGCCAGCAGCCCCCGGGACAGGGGTGATTCACCCCTCCACTTT

D gene: .
clone size: .
V gene: TRBV13
J gene: TRBJ2-7
CDR3 protein: CASSPQGTYEQYF
CDR3 DNA: TGTGCCAGCAGCCCACAGGGAACCTACGAGCAGTACTTC

D gene: TRBD1
clone size: .
V gene: TRBV3-1/TRBV3-2
J gene: TRBJ1-2
CDR3 protein: CASSQAVTGGGGYTF
CDR3 DNA: TGTGCCAGCAGCCAAGCAGTGACAGGGGGAGGTGGCTACACCTTC

D gene: .
clone size: .
V gene: TRBV5-1
J gene: TRBJ1-4
CDR3 protein: CASSLGTANEKLFF
CDR3 DNA: TGCGCCAGCAGCTTGGGGACAGCTAATGAAAAACTGTTTTTT

D gene: .
clone size: .
V gene: TRBV6-4
J gene: TRBJ1-1
CDR3 protein: CASSASEANTEAFF
CDR3 DNA: TGTGCCAGCAGTGCTAGTGAGGCCAACACTGAAGCTTTCTTT

D gene: .
clone size: .
V gene: TRBV4-1
J gene: TRBJ2-7
CDR3 protein: CASSQEGRGRGEQYF
CDR3 DNA: TGCGCCAGCAGCCAAGAAGGGCGGGGCCGGGGAGAGCAGTACTTC

D gene: .
clone size: .
V gene: TRBV7-9
J gene: TRBJ1-4
CDR3 protein: CASSLAAASNEKLFF
CDR3 DNA: TGTGCCAGCAGCTTAGCGGCGGCATCTAATGAAAAACTGTTTTTT